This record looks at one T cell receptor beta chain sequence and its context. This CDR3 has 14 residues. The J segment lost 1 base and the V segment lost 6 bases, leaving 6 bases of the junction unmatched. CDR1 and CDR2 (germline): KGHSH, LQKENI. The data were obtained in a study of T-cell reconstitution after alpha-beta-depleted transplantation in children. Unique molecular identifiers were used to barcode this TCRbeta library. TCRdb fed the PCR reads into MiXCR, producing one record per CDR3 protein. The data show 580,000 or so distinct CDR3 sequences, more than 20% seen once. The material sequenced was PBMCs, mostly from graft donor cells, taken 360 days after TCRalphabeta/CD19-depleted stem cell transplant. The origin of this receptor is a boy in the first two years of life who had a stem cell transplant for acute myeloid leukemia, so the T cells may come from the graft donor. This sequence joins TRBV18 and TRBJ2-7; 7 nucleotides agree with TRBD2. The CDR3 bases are TGTGCCAGCTCCCCGATGGGAGGGTCCTACGAGCAGTACGTC. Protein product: CASSPMGGSYEQYV.